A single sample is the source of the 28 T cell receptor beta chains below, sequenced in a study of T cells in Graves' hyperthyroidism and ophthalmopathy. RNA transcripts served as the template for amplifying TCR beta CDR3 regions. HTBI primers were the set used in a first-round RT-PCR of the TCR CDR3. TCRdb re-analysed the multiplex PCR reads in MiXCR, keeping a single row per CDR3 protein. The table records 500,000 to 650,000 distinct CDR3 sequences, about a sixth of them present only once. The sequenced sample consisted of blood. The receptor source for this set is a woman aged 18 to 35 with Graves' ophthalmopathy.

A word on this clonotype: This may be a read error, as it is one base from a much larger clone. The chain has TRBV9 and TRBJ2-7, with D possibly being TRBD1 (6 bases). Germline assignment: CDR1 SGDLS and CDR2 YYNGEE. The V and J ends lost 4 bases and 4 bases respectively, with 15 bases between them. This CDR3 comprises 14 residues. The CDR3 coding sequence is TGTGCCAGCAGCCAGACCGGGACAAGGTACGAGCAGTACTTC. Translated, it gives CASSQTGTRYEQYF.

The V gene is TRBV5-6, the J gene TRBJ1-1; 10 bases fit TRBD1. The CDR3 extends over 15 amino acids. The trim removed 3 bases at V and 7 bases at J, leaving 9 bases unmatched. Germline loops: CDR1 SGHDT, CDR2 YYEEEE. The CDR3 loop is CASSWGGQGILEAFF. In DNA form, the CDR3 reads TGTGCCAGCAGCTGGGGGGGACAGGGGATACTTGAAGCTTTCTTT.

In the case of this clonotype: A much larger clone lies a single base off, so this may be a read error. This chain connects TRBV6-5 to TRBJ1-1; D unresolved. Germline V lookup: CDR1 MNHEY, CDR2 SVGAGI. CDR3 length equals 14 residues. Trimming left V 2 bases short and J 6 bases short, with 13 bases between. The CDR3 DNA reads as TGTGCCAGCAGTTACGATCCAGGTAACGCTGAAGCTTTCTTT. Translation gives CASSYDPGNAEAFF.

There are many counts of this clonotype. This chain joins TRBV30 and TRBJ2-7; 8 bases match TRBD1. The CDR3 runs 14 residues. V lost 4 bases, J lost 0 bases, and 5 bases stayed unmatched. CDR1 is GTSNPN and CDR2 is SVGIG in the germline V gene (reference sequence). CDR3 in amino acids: CAWNIQGGSYEQYF. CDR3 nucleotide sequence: TGTGCCTGGAATATACAGGGGGGCTCCTACGAGCAGTACTTC.

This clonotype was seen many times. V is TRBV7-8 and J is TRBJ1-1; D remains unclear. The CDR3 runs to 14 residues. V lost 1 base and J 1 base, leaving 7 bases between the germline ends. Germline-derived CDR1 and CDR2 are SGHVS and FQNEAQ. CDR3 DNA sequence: TGTGCCAGCAGCTTAGGACACCAGAACACTGAAGCTTTCTTT. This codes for CASSLGHQNTEAFF.

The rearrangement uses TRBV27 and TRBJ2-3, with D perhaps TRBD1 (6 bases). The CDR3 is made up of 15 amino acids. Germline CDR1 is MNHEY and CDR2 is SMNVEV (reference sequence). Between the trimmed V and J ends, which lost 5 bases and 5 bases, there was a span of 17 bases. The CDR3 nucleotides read TGTGCCAGCAGTCCCGCCGGGGCCAGGGGAGATACGCAGTATTTT. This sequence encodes CASSPAGARGDTQYF.

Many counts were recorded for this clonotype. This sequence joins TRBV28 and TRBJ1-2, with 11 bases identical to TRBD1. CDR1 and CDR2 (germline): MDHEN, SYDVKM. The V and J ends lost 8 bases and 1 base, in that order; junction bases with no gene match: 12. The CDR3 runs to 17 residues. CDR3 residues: CASVPLGQGADNYGYTF. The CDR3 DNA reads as TGTGCCAGCGTACCTCTCGGACAGGGGGCCGATAACTATGGCTACACCTTC.

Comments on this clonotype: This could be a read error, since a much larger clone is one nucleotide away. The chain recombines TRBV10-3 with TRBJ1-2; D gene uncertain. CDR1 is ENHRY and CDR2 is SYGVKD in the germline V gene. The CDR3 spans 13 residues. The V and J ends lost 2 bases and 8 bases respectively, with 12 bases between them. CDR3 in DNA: TGTGCCATCAGTGAGCCCTTAGGGTTGGGCTACACCTTC. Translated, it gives CAISEPLGLGYTF.

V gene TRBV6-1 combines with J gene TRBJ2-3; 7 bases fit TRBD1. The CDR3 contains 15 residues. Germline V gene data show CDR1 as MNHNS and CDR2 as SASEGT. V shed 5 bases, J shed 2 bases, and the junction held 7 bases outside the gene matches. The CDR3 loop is CASSSRTGFTDTQYF. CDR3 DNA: TGTGCCAGCAGTTCCCGGACAGGTTTCACAGATACGCAGTATTTT.

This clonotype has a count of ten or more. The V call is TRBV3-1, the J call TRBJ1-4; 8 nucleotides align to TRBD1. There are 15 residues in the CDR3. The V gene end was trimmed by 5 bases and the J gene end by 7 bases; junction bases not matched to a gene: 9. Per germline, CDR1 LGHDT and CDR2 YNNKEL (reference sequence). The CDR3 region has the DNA TGTGCCAGCAGCTTGAGACAGGGGATGAGTGAAAAACTGTTTTTT. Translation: CASSLRQGMSEKLFF.

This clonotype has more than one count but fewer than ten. As DNA, the CDR3 is TGTGCCAGCACTCCCCACTGGGGGGCCCCACAAATCAATGAGCAGTTCTTC. It codes for CASTPHWGAPQINEQFF. The chain combines TRBV6-2 or TRBV6-3 with TRBJ2-1; D possibly matches TRBD1 or TRBD2 (6 bases each). This CDR3 is built from 17 residues. V lost 7 bases to trimming and J lost 6 bases, with 25 bases between them. From germline, CDR1 is MNHEY and CDR2 SVGEGT.

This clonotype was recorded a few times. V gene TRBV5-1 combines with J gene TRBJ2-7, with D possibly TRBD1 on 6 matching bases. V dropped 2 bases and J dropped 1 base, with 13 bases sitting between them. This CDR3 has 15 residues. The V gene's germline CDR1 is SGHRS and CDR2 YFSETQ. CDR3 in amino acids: CASSLSTGPSYEQYF. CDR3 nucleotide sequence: TGCGCCAGCAGCTTAAGCACAGGGCCGTCCTACGAGCAGTACTTC.

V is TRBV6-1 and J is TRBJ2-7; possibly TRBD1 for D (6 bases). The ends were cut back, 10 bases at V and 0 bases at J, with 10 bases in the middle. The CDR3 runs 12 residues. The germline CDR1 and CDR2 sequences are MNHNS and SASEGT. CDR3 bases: TGTGCCACCAGGACAGTCTCCTACGAGCAGTACTTC. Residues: CATRTVSYEQYF.

The CDR3, as DNA: TGCGCCAGCGGGACTAGTTCGGAGACCCAGTACTTC. This translates into CASGTSSETQYF. This rearrangement joins TRBV10-2 to TRBJ2-5; TRBD2 matches at 8 bases. This CDR3 contains 12 residues. Germline-derived CDR1 and CDR2 are WSHSY and SAAADI. Unmatched junction bases numbered 4, after V lost 8 bases and J lost 5 bases.

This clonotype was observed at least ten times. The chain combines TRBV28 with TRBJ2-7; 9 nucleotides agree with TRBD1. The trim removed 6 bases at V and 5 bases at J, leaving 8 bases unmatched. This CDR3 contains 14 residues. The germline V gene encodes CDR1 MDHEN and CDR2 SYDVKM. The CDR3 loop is CASRLGTGSDEQYF. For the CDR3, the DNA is TGTGCCAGCAGGCTGGGGACAGGGAGCGACGAGCAGTACTTC.

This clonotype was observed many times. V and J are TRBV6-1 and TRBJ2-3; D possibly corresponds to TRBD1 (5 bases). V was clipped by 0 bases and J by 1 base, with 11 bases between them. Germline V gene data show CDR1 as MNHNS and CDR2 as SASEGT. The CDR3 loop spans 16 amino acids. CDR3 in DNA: TGTGCCAGCAGTGAAGCTTTCCAGGGTGGCACAGATACGCAGTATTTT. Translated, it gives CASSEAFQGGTDTQYF.

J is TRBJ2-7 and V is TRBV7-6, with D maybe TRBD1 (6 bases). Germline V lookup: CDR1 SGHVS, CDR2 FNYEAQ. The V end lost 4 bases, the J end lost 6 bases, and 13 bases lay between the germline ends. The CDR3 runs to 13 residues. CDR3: CASSSGRGGEQYF. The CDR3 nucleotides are TGTGCCAGCAGCTCCGGTCGAGGGGGCGAGCAGTACTTC.

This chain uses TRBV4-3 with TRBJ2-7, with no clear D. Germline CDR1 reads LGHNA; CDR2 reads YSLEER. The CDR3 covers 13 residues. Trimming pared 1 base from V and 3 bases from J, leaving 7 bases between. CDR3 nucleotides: TGCGCCAGCAGCCAAGGAATACACTACGAGCAGTACTTC. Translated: CASSQGIHYEQYF.

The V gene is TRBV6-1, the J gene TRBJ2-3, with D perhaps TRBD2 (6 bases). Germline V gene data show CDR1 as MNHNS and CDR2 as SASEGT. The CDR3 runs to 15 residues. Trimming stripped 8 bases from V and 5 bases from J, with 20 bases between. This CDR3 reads CASSLLASAIDTQYF. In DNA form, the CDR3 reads TGTGCCAGCTCACTGCTAGCTAGCGCGATAGATACGCAGTATTTT.

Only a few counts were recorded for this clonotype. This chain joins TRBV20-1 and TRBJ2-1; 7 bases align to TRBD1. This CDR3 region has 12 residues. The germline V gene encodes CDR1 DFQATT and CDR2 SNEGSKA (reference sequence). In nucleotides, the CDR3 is TGCAGCGTTGCCCAAGGGGGCGATGAGCAGTTCTTC. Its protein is CSVAQGGDEQFF.

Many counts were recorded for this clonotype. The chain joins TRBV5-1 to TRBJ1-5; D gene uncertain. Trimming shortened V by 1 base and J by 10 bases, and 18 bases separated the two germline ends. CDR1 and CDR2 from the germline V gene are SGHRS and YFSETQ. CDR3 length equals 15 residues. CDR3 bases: TGCGCCAGCAGCTTGATGGGCTCCTTAACGTCCCCCCAGCATTTT. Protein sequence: CASSLMGSLTSPQHF.

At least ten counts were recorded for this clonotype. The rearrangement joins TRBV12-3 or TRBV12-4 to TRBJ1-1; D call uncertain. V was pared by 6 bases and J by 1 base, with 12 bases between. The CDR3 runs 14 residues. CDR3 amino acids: CASSSRVGNTEAFF. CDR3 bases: TGTGCCAGCAGCAGTAGGGTGGGGAACACTGAAGCTTTCTTT.

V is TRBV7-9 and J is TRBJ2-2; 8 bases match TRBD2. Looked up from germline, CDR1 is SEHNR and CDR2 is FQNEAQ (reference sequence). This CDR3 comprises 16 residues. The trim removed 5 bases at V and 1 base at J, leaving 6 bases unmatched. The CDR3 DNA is TGTGCCAGCAGCCGTCGGGGGGGTCTGAACACCGGGGAGCTGTTTTTT. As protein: CASSRRGGLNTGELFF.

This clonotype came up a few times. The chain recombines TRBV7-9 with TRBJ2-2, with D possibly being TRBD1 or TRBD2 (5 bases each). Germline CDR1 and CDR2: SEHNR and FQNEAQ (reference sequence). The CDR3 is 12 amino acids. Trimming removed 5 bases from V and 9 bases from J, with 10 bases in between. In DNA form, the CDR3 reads TGTGCCAGCAGCCGGGACCTCCGGGAGCTGTTTTTT. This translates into CASSRDLRELFF.

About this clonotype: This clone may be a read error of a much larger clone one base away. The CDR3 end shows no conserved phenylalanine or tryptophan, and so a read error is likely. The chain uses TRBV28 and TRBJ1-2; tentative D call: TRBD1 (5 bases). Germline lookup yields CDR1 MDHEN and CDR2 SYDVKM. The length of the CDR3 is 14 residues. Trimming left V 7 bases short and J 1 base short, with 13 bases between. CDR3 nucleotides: TGTGCCAGCATGACGGCACAGGTTAACTATGGCTACACCCTC. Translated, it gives CASMTAQVNYGYTL.

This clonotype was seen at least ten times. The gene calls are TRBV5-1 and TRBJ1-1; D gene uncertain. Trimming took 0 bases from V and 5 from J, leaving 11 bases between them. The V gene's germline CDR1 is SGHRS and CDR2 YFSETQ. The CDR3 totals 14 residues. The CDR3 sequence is CASSLGARGTEAFF. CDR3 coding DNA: TGCGCCAGCAGCTTGGGGGCCCGAGGGACTGAAGCTTTCTTT.

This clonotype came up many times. Here the CDR3 DNA reads TGTGCCAGCAGCAAGATGAGGGTTCAATACAATGAGCAGTTCTTC. It translates to CASSKMRVQYNEQFF. The V call is TRBV28, the J call TRBJ2-1; perhaps TRBD2 as D (5 bases). The CDR3 has 15 amino acids. Germline loops: CDR1 MDHEN, CDR2 SYDVKM. The V and J ends lost 6 bases and 4 bases respectively, with 16 bases between them.

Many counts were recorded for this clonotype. The CDR3 bases are TGCAGTGCTAGAGTAGACAGGGAAAACGGGGAAGGTGAAAAACTGTTTTTT. It yields the protein CSARVDRENGEGEKLFF. The rearrangement links TRBV20-1 to TRBJ1-4; 7 bases map to TRBD1. Germline loops: CDR1 DFQATT, CDR2 SNEGSKA (reference sequence). V shed 1 base and J 7 bases; nucleotides not matched to a gene: 15. This CDR3 spans 17 amino acids.